This TCR beta chain was sequenced during a study of human T cells and chemical hapten exposure. Study overall: A 2 cm by 2 cm inner upper arm patch received 2% DPC for sensitization. Study outcomes and limitations: The study found that DPC sensitization did not change TCRs above 1 in 1000 frequency. Positive correlation was observed between PT1 expanded TCR counts and patch test score.

Time point reported: patch test 2, 6 weeks after DPC sensitization. Treatment defined: therapeutic diphenylcyclopropenone sensitization with weekly scalp DPC. Drawing of blood took place ahead of applying each patch test. This clonotype was found many times. Its antigen is unknown. V lost 1 base, J lost 6 bases, and 4 bases stayed unmatched. The CDR3 runs 14 residues. MiXCR, run by TCRdb on the RACE reads, gives a single entry per CDR3 protein. The sample lists about 42,000 distinct CDR3 sequences, 8% to 9% occurring once. The source of this sequence is a woman between 35 and 50 years old with alopecia areata. Some clones in this sample may be carry-over from other donors' samples. The genes are TRBV12-3 or TRBV12-4 and TRBJ1-2, with 8 bases that match TRBD1. The specimen comprised whole blood, sampled in connection with sensitization to the hapten diphenylcyclopropenone (DPC). The CDR3 nucleotides are TGTGCCAGCAGTTTAGGGACAGGGTCGAATGGCTACACCTTC. This gives the protein CASSLGTGSNGYTF.